This TCR beta chain was recovered during a study of T cells in Graves' hyperthyroidism and ophthalmopathy. Overall study results and limits: By a 13 V-J model, ophthalmopathy was set apart from stable hyperthyroidism.

RNA transcripts provided the source from which TCR beta CDR3 regions were amplified. The HTBI set primed first-round TCR CDR3 RT-PCR. TCRdb ran MiXCR on the multiplex PCR reads and lists one entry per CDR3 protein. The sample shows 350,000 to 400,000 distinct CDR3 sequences, about 20% of them seen only once. V was clipped by 6 bases and J by 3 bases; unmatched bases: 10. The CDR3 has 15 residues. The V gene's germline CDR1 is SQVTM and CDR2 ANQGSEA. This clonotype has a handful of counts. What it binds is unknown. The rearrangement links TRBV29-1 to TRBJ2-4, with 8 bases matching TRBD2. Source material: blood. The receptor was isolated from a woman aged 18 to 35 with Graves' hyperthyroidism. The CDR3 here is CSVERGGGSKNIQYF. CDR3 sequence (DNA): TGCAGCGTCGAACGGGGGGGCGGAAGCAAAAACATTCAGTACTTC.